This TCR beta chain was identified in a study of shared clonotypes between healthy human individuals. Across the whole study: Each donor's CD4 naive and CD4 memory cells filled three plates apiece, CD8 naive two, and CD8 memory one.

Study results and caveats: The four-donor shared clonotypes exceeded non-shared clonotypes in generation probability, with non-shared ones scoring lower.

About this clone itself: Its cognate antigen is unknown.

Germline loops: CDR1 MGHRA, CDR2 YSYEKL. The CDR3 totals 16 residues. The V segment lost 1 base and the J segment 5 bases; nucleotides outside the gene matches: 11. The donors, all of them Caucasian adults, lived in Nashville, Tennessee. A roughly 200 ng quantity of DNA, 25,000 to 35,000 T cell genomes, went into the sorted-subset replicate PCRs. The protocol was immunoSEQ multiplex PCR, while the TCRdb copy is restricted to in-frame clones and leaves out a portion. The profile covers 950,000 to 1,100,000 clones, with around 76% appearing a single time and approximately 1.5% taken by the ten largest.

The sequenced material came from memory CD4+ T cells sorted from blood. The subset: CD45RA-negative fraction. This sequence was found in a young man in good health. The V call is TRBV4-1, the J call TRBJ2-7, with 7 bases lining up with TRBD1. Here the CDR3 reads CASSQVGPTGRNEQYF. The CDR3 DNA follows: TGCGCCAGCAGCCAAGTAGGGCCGACAGGGCGGAACGAGCAGTACTTC.